Following are 18 T cell receptor beta chains from one sample sequenced in a study of cytomegalovirus exposure and HLA in healthy donors. Researchers ran the PCR with 60 Vbeta and 13 Jbeta primers. Only in-frame clones appear in the TCRdb table, and some are missing; sequencing was by immunoSEQ multiplex PCR. Of some 200,000 clones in the sample, approximately 84% were seen once. Sequencing was done on a sample of PBMCs. These receptors came from a woman aged 45 to 65 in good health and CMV-seropositive.

This chain joins TRBV14 and TRBJ2-3, with 11 bases lining up with TRBD2. The CDR3 has 16 amino acids. V lost 3 bases to trimming and J lost 3 bases; unmatched junction nucleotides: 5. Germline lookup yields CDR1 SGHDN and CDR2 FVKESK. This CDR3 is CASSHTSGGVTDTQYF. DNA of the CDR3: TGTGCCAGCAGCCACACTAGCGGGGGTGTGACAGATACGCAGTATTTT.

The rearrangement uses TRBV19 and TRBJ1-5; D may be TRBD1 (5 bases). Germline lookup yields CDR1 LNHDA and CDR2 SQIVND (reference sequence). Trimming cost V 3 bases and J 0 bases, with 27 bases left between them. This CDR3 comprises 21 residues. The CDR3 here is CASSIDTPGIGKTYSNQPQHF. DNA for the CDR3: TGTGCCAGTAGTATCGACACTCCAGGGATTGGGAAAACGTATAGCAATCAGCCCCAGCATTTT.

This clone was counted once. V gene TRBV18 combines with J gene TRBJ2-3; 7 positions agree with TRBD1. This CDR3 spans 15 amino acids. J gave up 2 bases and V 3 bases, and 5 bases lay outside the gene matches. The germline V gene has CDR1 KGHSH and CDR2 LQKENI. CDR3 in amino acids: CASSPADRYTDTQYF. The CDR3 DNA is TGTGCCAGCTCACCCGCGGACAGGTACACAGATACGCAGTATTTT.

CDR3 amino acids: CASAWGGHPPDTQYF. The CDR3 DNA sequence: TGTGCCAGCGCCTGGGGGGGGCACCCTCCGGATACGCAGTATTTT. The J gene is TRBJ2-3, the V gene TRBV6-6, with D possibly TRBD2 on 7 matching bases. V lost 8 bases and J 6 bases, leaving 21 bases between the germline ends. Germline loops: CDR1 MNHNY, CDR2 SVGAGI (reference sequence). The CDR3 has 15 residues.

The V and J genes are TRBV2 and TRBJ1-4; D is undetermined. V was shortened by 2 bases and J by 8 bases, with 12 bases between the two germline ends. The CDR3 runs 14 residues. Germline V gene lookup returns CDR1 SNHLY and CDR2 FYNNEI. Here the CDR3 DNA reads TGTGCCAGCAGTGAAAAGGAGGTAGGGGAAAAACTGTTTTTT. This encodes CASSEKEVGEKLFF.

The chain is built from TRBV4-1 and TRBJ1-6, with 9 bases identical to TRBD1. CDR1 and CDR2 (germline): MGHRA, YSYEKL. The V segment lost 1 base and the J segment 10 bases; nucleotides outside the gene matches: 5. The CDR3 has 15 residues. This CDR3 is CASSQVQGAKSPLHF. The CDR3 nucleotides read TGCGCCAGCAGCCAAGTACAGGGGGCGAAGTCACCCCTCCACTTT.

This sequence joins TRBV13 and TRBJ1-1; 7 bases match TRBD1. Germline-derived CDR1 and CDR2 are PRHDT and FYEKMQ (reference sequence). The CDR3 spans 15 residues. Unmatched junction bases numbered 5, after V lost 4 bases and J lost 0 bases. Written as DNA, the CDR3 is TGTGCCAGCAGCTGGGACAGAGCGCTGAACACTGAAGCTTTCTTT. Translating gives CASSWDRALNTEAFF.

V and J are TRBV5-1 and TRBJ1-5; D is unresolved. The CDR3 totals 13 residues. CDR1 is SGHRS, CDR2 YFSETQ, per germline. The V and J ends lost 3 bases and 4 bases respectively, with 8 bases between them. CDR3: CASSSDGNQPQHF. CDR3 DNA sequence: TGCGCCAGCAGCTCTGACGGGAATCAGCCCCAGCATTTT.

The sample holds a few counts of this clone. CDR3 region: CASSPRAGLGTDTQYF. As DNA, the CDR3 is TGTGCCAGCAGTCCCCGGGCGGGCTTAGGTACAGATACGCAGTATTTT. The chain uses TRBV27 and TRBJ2-3, with D maybe TRBD2 (5 bases). Germline assignment: CDR1 MNHEY and CDR2 SMNVEV (reference sequence). The CDR3 runs to 16 residues. Trimming left V 5 bases short and J 3 bases short, with 18 bases between.

V gene TRBV6-4 combines with J gene TRBJ2-2; D unclear. CDR3 length: 13 amino acids. V was trimmed by 7 bases and J by 4 bases, leaving 10 bases between them. The V gene's germline CDR1 is MRHNA and CDR2 SNTAGT. This CDR3 reads CASTEEATGELFF. The CDR3 nucleotides are TGTGCCAGCACCGAGGAAGCCACCGGGGAGCTGTTTTTT.

The chain links TRBV4-3 to TRBJ1-1, with TRBD1 identical over 9 bases. From germline, CDR1 is LGHNA and CDR2 YSLEER. The CDR3 consists of 14 residues. Trimming at V came to 4 bases and at J to 7 bases, leaving 7 bases not matched to a gene. The CDR3 region is CASSPTGGYGEAFF. The CDR3 nucleotides are TGCGCCAGCAGCCCGACAGGGGGGTATGGTGAAGCTTTCTTT.

This clone appeared a single time. The chain uses TRBV11-1 and TRBJ2-3; TRBD2 matches at 12 bases. The V and J ends lost 0 bases and 4 bases, in that order; junction bases with no gene match: 8. In germline, CDR1 is SGHAT, CDR2 FQDESV (reference sequence). The CDR3 is 18 amino acids. The CDR3 bases are TGTGCCAGCAGCTTAGCGCTGACTAGCGGGGGTCTGGCAGATACGCAGTATTTT. Translating gives CASSLALTSGGLADTQYF. Together with reference TRBV11-1 and TRBJ2-3, the CDR3 gives the full variable domain: EAEVAQSPRYKITEKSQAVAFWCDPISGHATLYWYRQILGQGPELLVQFQDESVVDDSQLPKDRFSAERLKGVDSTLKIQPAELGDSAMYLCASSLALTSGGLADTQYFGPGTRLTVL.

Worth noting for this clone: This same CDR3 is encoded by further DNA sequences in the sample. CDR3 loop: CASSLGRTGTDTQYF. In DNA form, the CDR3 reads TGTGCCAGCAGCTTGGGCCGTACGGGCACAGATACGCAGTATTTT. The rearrangement joins TRBV5-4 to TRBJ2-3, with D hard to call. V gave up 0 bases and J gave up 1 base, with 9 bases separating them. The CDR3 length is 15 residues. In germline, CDR1 is SGHNT, CDR2 YYREEE (reference sequence).

The V gene is TRBV7-9, the J gene TRBJ2-5; TRBD2 matches 9 bases. Germline V gene data show CDR1 as SEHNR and CDR2 as FQNEAQ (reference sequence). CDR3 length: 16 amino acids. The V and J ends lost 3 bases and 1 base, in that order; junction bases with no gene match: 6. In nucleotides, the CDR3 is TGTGCCAGCAGCTTTCCTGCTAGCGGGGCCCAAGAGACCCAGTACTTC. Its protein is CASSFPASGAQETQYF.

The chain has TRBV6-6 and TRBJ1-2; 8 positions match TRBD1. The germline gives CDR1 MNHNY, CDR2 SVGAGI (reference sequence). The CDR3 spans 12 residues. V was pared by 6 bases and J by 8 bases, with 5 bases of the junction left unmatched. Written as DNA, the CDR3 is TGTGCCAGCAGATTACAGGGGGGAGGCTACACCTTC. Translated: CASRLQGGGYTF.

This chain uses TRBV6-6 with TRBJ2-1, with 7 bases aligning to TRBD1. Germline V gene lookup returns CDR1 MNHNY and CDR2 SVGAGI (reference sequence). Germline trimming cut 4 bases from V and 7 bases from J; bases unmatched to any gene: 4. This CDR3 contains 13 residues. This chain's CDR3 is CASSSGTENEQFF. CDR3 coding DNA: TGTGCCAGCAGTTCCGGGACAGAGAATGAGCAGTTCTTC.

This rearrangement joins TRBV5-1 to TRBJ2-1; 11 positions match TRBD1. In germline, CDR1 is SGHRS, CDR2 YFSETQ. The CDR3 sequence is 16 residues long. V was clipped by 2 bases and J by 5 bases; unmatched bases: 6. The CDR3 loop reads CASSFSRTGGNNEQFF. DNA for the CDR3: TGCGCCAGCAGCTTCTCCCGGACAGGGGGCAACAATGAGCAGTTCTTC.

V and J are TRBV30 and TRBJ1-2; 12 bases are a match to TRBD1. V lost 5 bases, J lost 8 bases, and 9 bases stayed unmatched. This CDR3 has 14 residues. Germline values: CDR1 GTSNPN, CDR2 SVGIG (reference sequence). CDR3 protein: CAWVWDRGLEGYTF. In nucleotides, the CDR3 is TGTGCCTGGGTTTGGGACAGGGGGCTGGAGGGCTACACCTTC.